Given below is one TCR beta chain in context. This clonotype has ten or more counts. This receptor's antigen is unknown. The record has no base qualities; no much larger clone is one base away. The sample's time point label, in plain terms: longitudinal time-point 1 (baseline). Blood bank volunteers in Maryland, USA served as the healthy controls. For unsorted PBMC libraries, 2 million PBMCs were used after storage in RNAlater at -80 degrees C until RNA extraction. Peripheral blood was subjected to Ficoll-Hypaque density gradient centrifugation to isolate PBMCs, which were then cryopreserved in liquid nitrogen. This sample is part of a study of neurological immune-mediated disorders (dated by TCRdb to the late 2010s). About the investigation overall: Peripheral blood TCR-beta repertoires from HTLV-I-associated myelopathy (HAM/TSP) patients, multiple sclerosis patients and healthy controls were compared by UMI-based sequencing. Longitudinal samples, technical triplicates and paired sorted CD4+ and CD8+ T-cell subsets, alongside PBMC samples, were included among the roughly 98 TCR-beta libraries. The cohort included some 66 subjects: around 15 with HAM/TSP, roughly 35 with multiple sclerosis, and 20 or so healthy controls. Longitudinal HAM/TSP and healthy donors were sampled at 3 time-points each (about 3-45 month intervals).

cDNA was synthesized by template-switch 5'RACE using a primer with a 10-nucleotide random unique molecular identifier that tagged each TCR transcript. Every sequencing run covered 15-18 subjects and yielded more than 200 million TCR-beta sequences. The RNeasy kit was used for extraction of total RNA. Using the KAPA Real-time Library Amplification kit, TCR-beta VDJ regions were amplified with primers for the TCR constant region and the 5'RACE anchor. Sample indexes and Illumina adaptors were added in a first PCR, after which library yield was increased in a second PCR. After Ampure bead purification, the TCR product of roughly 650 bp was size-selected on a 2% E-gel SizeSelection system. Library quality was checked on a Bioanalyzer, concentration was measured with Qubit, and libraries were quantified with the Kapa Library Quantification kit before pooling. Libraries were sequenced paired-end 2 x 150 bp on an Illumina HiSeq 2500. To increase sequence diversity, roughly 24-32% phiX was spiked into each library pool. From the authors' description of their analysis: The UMI-based MiGEC pipeline processed quality-filtered reads and removed over 80% of raw TCR sequences during error correction. IMGT germline references were used for alignment of VDJ genes, and clonotypes were defined by a unique CDR3 amino acid sequence together with V-J genes. VDJtools evaluated clonal expansion, Shannon diversity and CDR3 relatedness (CalcPairwiseDistances, ClusterSamples); CLCbio workbench built phylogenetic trees. Using coefficient-of-variation modelling across technical triplicates, the study counted a clone as expanded if it had at least 8 unique UMIs. TCRdb reran the public reads through fastp at Q25 and MiXCR, keeping productive beta chains. Duplicate CDR3 protein sequences are folded into a single record with the most common DNA and genes. The V and J calls reflect TCRdb's pipeline rather than the authors' work. The sample yields over 70,000 distinct CDR3 sequences; about a tenth were counted once. The ten largest account for approximately 9.7% of the sample.

V and J are trimmed by 4 bases and 1 base, and the gene matches miss 7 bases of the junction. The germline V gene encodes CDR1 MNHEY and CDR2 SMNVEV (reference sequence). Inclusive of the bounding cysteine and phenylalanine, the CDR3 is 16 residues long. Just CDR3 DNA is preserved here, 48 bases in frame from base 1. Points the paper makes about the study in general: The highest TCR clonal expansion was observed in HAM/TSP patients, whereas the lowest was observed in MS patients, even when compared with healthy controls. Across subjects, expanded clones never shared an identical CDR3 amino acid sequence, which suggests that the TCR-beta repertoires in every group were private.

The receptor comes from a man aged 25-40 years in good health. The chain uses TRBV27 and TRBJ2-1; 7 nucleotides in the junction match TRBD2. The sequenced material came from PBMCs. For the CDR3, the sequence is CASSSRTSDSYNEQFF. The nucleotide sequence reads TGTGCCAGCAGTTCCAGAACTAGCGATTCCTACAATGAGCAGTTCTTC.